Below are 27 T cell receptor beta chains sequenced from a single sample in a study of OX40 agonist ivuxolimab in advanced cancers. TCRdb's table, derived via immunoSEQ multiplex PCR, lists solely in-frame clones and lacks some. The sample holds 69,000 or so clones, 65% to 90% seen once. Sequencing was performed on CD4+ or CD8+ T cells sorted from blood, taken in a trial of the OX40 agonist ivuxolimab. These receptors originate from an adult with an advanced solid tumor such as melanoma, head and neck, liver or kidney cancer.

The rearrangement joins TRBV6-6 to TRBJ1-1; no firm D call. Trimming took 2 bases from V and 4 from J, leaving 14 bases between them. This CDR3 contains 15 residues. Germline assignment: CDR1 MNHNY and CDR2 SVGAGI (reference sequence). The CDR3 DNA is TGTGCCAGCAGTTACAACAGTGGCGAGGGCACTGAAGCTTTCTTT. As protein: CASSYNSGEGTEAFF.

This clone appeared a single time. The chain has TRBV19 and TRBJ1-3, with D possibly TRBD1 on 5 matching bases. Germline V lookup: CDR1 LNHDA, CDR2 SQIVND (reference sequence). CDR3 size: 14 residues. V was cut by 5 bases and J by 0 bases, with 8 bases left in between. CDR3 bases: TGTGCCAGTAGTGGGACCAACTCTGGAAACACCATATATTTT. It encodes CASSGTNSGNTIYF.

CDR3 residues: CAGGREWHEQYF. CDR3 DNA: TGTGCCGGGGGGAGGGAATGGCACGAGCAGTACTTC. V usage is TRBV6-5 and J usage is TRBJ2-7, with 7 bases fitting TRBD2. V shed 11 bases and J 5 bases; nucleotides not matched to a gene: 9. This CDR3 has 12 amino acids. Germline assignment: CDR1 MNHEY and CDR2 SVGAGI.

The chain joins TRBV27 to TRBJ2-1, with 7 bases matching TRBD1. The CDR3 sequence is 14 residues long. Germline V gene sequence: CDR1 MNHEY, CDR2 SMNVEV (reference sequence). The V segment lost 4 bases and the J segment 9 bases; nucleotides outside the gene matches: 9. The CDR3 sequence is CASSSSQGDSEQFF. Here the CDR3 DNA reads TGTGCCAGCAGTTCCAGCCAGGGGGACAGTGAGCAGTTCTTC.

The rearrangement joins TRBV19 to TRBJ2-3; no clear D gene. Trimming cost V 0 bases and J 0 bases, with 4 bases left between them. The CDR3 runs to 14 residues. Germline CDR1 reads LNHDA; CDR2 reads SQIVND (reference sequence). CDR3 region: CASSIDTSTDTQYF. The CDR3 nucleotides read TGTGCCAGTAGTATAGATACTAGCACAGATACGCAGTATTTT.

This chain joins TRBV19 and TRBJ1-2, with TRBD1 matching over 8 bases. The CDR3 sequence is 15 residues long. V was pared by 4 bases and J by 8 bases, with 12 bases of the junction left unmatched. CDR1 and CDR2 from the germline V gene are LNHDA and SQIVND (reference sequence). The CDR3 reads CASSKIGQGAEGYTF. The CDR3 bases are TGTGCCAGTAGTAAGATTGGGCAGGGGGCGGAAGGCTACACCTTC.

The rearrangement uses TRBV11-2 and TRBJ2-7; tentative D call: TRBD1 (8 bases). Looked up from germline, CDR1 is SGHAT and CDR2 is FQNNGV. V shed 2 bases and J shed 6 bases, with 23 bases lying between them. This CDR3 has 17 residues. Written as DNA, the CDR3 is TGTGCCAGCAGCTTAAGGACAGGGACTAATGGCCTAGGCGAGCAGTACTTC. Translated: CASSLRTGTNGLGEQYF.

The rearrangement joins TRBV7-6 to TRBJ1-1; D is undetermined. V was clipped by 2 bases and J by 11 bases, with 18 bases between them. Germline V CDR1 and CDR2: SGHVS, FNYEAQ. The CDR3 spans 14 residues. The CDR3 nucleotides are TGTGCCAGCAGCTTATCCCCCGGCAGTGCCTTGGCTTTCTTT. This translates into CASSLSPGSALAFF. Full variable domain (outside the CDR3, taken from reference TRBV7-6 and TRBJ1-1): GAGVSQSPRYKVTKRGQDVALRCDPISGHVSLYWYRQALGQGPEFLTYFNYEAQQDKSGLPNDRFSAERPEGSISTLTIQRTEQRDSAMYRCASSLSPGSALAFFGQGTRLTVV.

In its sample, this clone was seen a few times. The CDR3 DNA reads as TGTGCCAGCAGCCCCTCCGGACTTCCCACAGATACGCAGTATTTT. Its translation: CASSPSGLPTDTQYF. The rearrangement links TRBV7-2 to TRBJ2-3; D is possibly TRBD2 (5 bases). The ends were cut back, 5 bases at V and 2 bases at J, with 14 bases in the middle. Germline V lookup: CDR1 SGHTA, CDR2 FQGNSA. The CDR3 is 15 residues long.

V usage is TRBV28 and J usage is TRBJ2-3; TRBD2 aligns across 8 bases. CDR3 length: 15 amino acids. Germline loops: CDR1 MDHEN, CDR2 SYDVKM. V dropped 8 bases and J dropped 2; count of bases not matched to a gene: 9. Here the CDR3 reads CASRSGGFITDTQYF. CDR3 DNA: TGTGCCAGCCGTTCGGGGGGGTTTATCACAGATACGCAGTATTTT.

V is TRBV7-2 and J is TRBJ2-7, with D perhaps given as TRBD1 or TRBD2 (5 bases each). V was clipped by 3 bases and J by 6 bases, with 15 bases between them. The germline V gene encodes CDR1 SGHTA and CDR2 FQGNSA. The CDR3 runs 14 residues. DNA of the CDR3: TGTGCCAGCAGCTTTTCTAGGGGCGAGGGCGAGCAGTACTTC. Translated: CASSFSRGEGEQYF. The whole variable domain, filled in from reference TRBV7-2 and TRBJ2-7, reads GAGVSQSPSNKVTEKGKDVELRCDPISGHTALYWYRQSLGQGLEFLIYFQGNSAPDKSGLPSDRFSAERTGGSVSTLTIQRTQQEDSAVYLCASSFSRGEGEQYFGPGTRLTVT.

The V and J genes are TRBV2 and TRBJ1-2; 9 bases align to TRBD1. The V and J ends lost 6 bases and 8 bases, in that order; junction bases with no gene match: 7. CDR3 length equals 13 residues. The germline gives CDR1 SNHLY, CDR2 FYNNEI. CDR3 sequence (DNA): TGTGCCAGCAGGGGGACAGGGTCGGGAGGCTACACCTTC. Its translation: CASRGTGSGGYTF.

The CDR3 reads CATSSQGSYNSPLHF. DNA for the CDR3: TGTGCCACCAGCTCCCAGGGATCCTATAATTCACCCCTCCACTTT. The rearrangement uses TRBV15 and TRBJ1-6; weak D call: TRBD1 (5 bases). CDR3 length: 15 residues. The V gene lost 5 bases and the J gene lost 1 base, with 9 bases spanning the gap. Germline CDR1 reads LNHNV; CDR2 reads YYDKDF (reference sequence). Using reference TRBV15 and TRBJ1-6 for the parts outside the CDR3, the full variable domain is DAMVIQNPRYQVTQFGKPVTLSCSQTLNHNVMYWYQQKSSQAPKLLFHYYDKDFNNEADTPDNFQSRRPNTSFCFLDIRSPGLGDTAMYLCATSSQGSYNSPLHFGNGTRLTVT.

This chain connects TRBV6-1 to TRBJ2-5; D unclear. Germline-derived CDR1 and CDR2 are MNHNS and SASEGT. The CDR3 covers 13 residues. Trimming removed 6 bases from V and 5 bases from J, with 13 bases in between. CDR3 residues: CASRKQSAETQYF. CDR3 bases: TGTGCCAGCAGGAAACAGAGTGCTGAGACCCAGTACTTC.

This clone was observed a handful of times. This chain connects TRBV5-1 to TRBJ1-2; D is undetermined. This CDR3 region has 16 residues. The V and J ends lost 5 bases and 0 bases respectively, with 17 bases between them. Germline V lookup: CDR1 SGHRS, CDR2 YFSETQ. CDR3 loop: CASRPSQAGTNYGYTF. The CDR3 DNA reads TGCGCCAGCAGGCCATCCCAGGCCGGGACTAACTATGGCTACACCTTC.

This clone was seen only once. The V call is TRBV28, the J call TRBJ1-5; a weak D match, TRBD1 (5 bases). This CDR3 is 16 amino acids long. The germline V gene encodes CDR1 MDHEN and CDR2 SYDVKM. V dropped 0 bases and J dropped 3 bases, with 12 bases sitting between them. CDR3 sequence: CASSLWGEGFNQPQHF. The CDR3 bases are TGTGCCAGCAGTTTATGGGGGGAAGGTTTCAATCAGCCCCAGCATTTT.

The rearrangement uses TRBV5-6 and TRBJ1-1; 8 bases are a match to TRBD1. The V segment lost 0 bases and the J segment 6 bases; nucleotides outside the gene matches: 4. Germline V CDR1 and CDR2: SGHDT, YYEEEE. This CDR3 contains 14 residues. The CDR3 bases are TGTGCCAGCAGCTTGGTTGGGACAGGCTCTGAAGCTTTCTTT. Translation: CASSLVGTGSEAFF.

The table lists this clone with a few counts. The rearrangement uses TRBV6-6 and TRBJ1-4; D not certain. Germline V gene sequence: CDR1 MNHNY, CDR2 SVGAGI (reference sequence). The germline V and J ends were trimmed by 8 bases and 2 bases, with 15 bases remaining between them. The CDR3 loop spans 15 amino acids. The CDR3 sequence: CASSSQRGTNEKLFF. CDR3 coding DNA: TGTGCCAGCTCAAGCCAAAGAGGGACTAATGAAAAACTGTTTTTT.

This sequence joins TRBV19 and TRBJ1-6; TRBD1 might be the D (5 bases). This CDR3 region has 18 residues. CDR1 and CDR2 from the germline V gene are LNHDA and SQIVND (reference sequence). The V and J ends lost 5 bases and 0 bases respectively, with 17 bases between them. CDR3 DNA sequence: TGTGCCAGTAGTGGCCCCGACAGTGCCACCTCCTATAATTCACCCCTCCACTTT. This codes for CASSGPDSATSYNSPLHF.

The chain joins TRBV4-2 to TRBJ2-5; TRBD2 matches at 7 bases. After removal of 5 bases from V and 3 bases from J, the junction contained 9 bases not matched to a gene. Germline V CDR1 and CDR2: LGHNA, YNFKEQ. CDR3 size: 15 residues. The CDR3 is CASSLVKAGEETQYF. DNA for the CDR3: TGTGCCAGCAGCTTGGTTAAGGCGGGGGAAGAGACCCAGTACTTC.

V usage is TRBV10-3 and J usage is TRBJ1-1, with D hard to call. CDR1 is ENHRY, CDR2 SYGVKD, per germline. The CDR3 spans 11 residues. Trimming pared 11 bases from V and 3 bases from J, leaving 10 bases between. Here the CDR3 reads CAVARDTEAFF. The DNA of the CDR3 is TGTGCCGTCGCGAGAGACACTGAAGCTTTCTTT.

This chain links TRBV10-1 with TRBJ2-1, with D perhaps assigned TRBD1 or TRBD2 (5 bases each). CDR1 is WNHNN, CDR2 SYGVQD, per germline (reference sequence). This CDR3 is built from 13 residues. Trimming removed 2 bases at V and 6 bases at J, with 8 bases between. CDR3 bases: TGCGCCAGCAGTGAGACGGGGCGCAATGAGCAGTTCTTC. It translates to CASSETGRNEQFF.

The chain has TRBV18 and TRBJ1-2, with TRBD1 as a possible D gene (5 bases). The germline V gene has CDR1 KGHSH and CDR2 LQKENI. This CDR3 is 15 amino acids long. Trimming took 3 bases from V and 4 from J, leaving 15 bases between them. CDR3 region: CASSPGGAKSYGYTF. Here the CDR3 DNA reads TGTGCCAGCTCACCTGGTGGGGCGAAATCCTATGGCTACACCTTC.

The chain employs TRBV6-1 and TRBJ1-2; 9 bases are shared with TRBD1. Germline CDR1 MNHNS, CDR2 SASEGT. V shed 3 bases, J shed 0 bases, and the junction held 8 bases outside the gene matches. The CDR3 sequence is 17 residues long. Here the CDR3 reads CASSDMDRGNPNYGYTF. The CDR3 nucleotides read TGTGCCAGCAGTGATATGGACAGGGGAAACCCTAACTATGGCTACACCTTC.

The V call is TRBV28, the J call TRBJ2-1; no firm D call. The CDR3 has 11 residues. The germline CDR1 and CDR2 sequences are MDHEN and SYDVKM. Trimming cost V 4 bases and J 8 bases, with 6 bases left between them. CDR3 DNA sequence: TGTGCCAGCAGTTCCCGTTATGAGCAGTTCTTC. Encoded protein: CASSSRYEQFF.

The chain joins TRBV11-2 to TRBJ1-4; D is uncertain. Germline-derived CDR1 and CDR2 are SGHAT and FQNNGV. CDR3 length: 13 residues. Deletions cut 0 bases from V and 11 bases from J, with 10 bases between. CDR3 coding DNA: TGTGCCAGCAGCTTAGATACTCTTGGGAAACTGTTTTTT. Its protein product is CASSLDTLGKLFF. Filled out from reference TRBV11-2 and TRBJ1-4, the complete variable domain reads EAGVAQSPRYKIIEKRQSVAFWCNPISGHATLYWYQQILGQGPKLLIQFQNNGVVDDSQLPKDRFSAERLKGVDSTLKIQPAKLEDSAVYLCASSLDTLGKLFFGSGTQLSVL.

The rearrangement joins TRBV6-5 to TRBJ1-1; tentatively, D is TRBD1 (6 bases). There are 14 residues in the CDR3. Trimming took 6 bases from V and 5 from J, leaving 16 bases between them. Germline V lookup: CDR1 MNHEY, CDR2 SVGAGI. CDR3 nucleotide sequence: TGTGCCAGCAGACAACAAGGGGGGTATACTGAAGCTTTCTTT. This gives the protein CASRQQGGYTEAFF.